This is a list of T cell receptor beta chains from one sample in a study of blood T cell repertoires in COVID-19. Only in-frame clones appear in the TCRdb table, and some are missing; sequencing was by immunoSEQ multiplex PCR. The data show roughly 90,000 clones, about nine tenths seen once. What was sequenced was peripheral blood. These receptors all come from a human donor with active COVID-19. The donor label of this sample is uncertain. Each CDR3 is given without its conserved first and last residue. Fields, in order: V gene, J gene, CDR3 protein.

>TRBV4-3|TRBJ2-1
ASSQDRAGEQF
>TRBV7-2|TRBJ2-3
ASSLVSGADTQY
>TRBV14|TRBJ1-2
ASSQVGQDPSVYGYT
>TRBV27|TRBJ1-2
ASSLFQGARYGYT
>TRBV5-6|TRBJ1-1
ASSLGQGSGTEAF
>TRBV18|TRBJ2-5
ASSTKDLKETQY
>TRBV29-1|TRBJ2-7
SVRGNSYEQY
>TRBV7-8|TRBJ2-3
ASSLHFSGGTDTQY
>TRBV5-6|TRBJ2-5
ASSLAETQY
>TRBV29-1|TRBJ2-1
SVGTSSYNEQF
>TRBV28|TRBJ1-6
ASSRTGLNSPLH